This record concerns one T cell receptor beta chain sequence. Its antigen remains unidentified. V lost 11 bases, J lost 1 base, and 6 bases stayed unmatched. The CDR3 is 13 amino acids. CDR1 and CDR2 from the germline V gene are KGHDR and SFDVKD. TCR beta CDR3 amplification used RNA transcripts. First-round RT-PCR with HTBI primers preceded a second-round multiplex PCR. MiXCR, run by TCRdb on the multiplex PCR reads, gives a single entry per CDR3 protein. Here the sample spans 600,000 to 950,000 distinct CDR3 sequences, roughly two fifths being singletons. The data stem from a study of Graves' ophthalmopathy and Graves' hyperthyroidism. The study's findings and limits: Sensitivity reached approximately 85% and specificity roughly 81% for a 13-signature model separating ophthalmopathy from stable hyperthyroidism. Most thyroid clonotypes expanded beyond 0.001 frequency were also found in blood.

The TCR originated in an adult man with Graves' ophthalmopathy. The genes are TRBV24-1 and TRBJ1-2; 7 bases fit TRBD1. Source material: peripheral blood. CDR3 in DNA: TGTGCCATACGGGACAGCGTTAACTATGGCTACACCTTC. It codes for CAIRDSVNYGYTF.